This T cell receptor (beta chain) was found in a study of personalized T cell therapy for brain tumors (dated by TCRdb to the early 2020s). Looking at the study overall: The study detected tumor-restricted peptides by means of a proteogenomic approach joining DNA/RNA sequencing of tumors to proteomic analysis by mass spectrometry.

An RNeasy Mini Kit was used to extract RNA from the peptide-stimulated T cells, and that RNA served as input for TCR beta CDR3 sequencing. The immunoSEQ platform was used at survey-level resolution to carry out TCR Vbeta CDR3 sequencing. Turning to the authors' computational methods: Sequence results were analyzed and compiled with immunoSEQ ANALYZER v3.0. TCRdb took over this immuneACCESS table, retaining in-frame rearrangements with V and J assigned. Such tables are incomplete; in checked studies, under half of the missing clones stem from an unresolved V gene, and the remainder is unexplained. The D gene and trimming were derived from the DNA, and the V and J assignments and clone size from that table. This sample holds about 1,800 clones; more than 20% were observed only once. Around 45% of the sample goes to the ten largest clones. The table lists this clone with a few counts. No antigen is known for it. No much larger clonotype is one base removed from it; base qualities were not supplied.

The CDR3 holds 14 amino acids from the cysteine to the phenylalanine. Only CDR3 DNA remains: 42 bases, in frame from the first base. Ends trimmed: V by 3 bases, J by 4 bases; bases unmatched to a gene: 4. CDR1 and CDR2 are drawn from the germline V gene: SGHDT, YYEEEE. PBMCs were isolated by Ficoll density gradient centrifugation, and adherent monocytes were differentiated into dendritic cells with IL-4 and GM-CSF. Peptide-loaded DCs were irradiated and co-cultured with non-adherent cells at a 1:10 ratio, and on day 7 the proliferating cells were restimulated with fresh peptide-loaded DCs. The culture cytokines were IL-6, IL-7, IL-12 and IL-15 for the first stimulation, IL-7 plus IL-2 for the second stimulation, and IL-2 alone for the third stimulation. Cryopreservation was applied to the expanded cells used for TCR sequencing.

The sequenced material came from a T cell product expanded with peptides in culture. This receptor was taken from a human donor with medulloblastoma. Recombination connected TRBV5-6 to TRBJ2-5; a stretch of 9 junction bases matches TRBD1. CDR3 reads: CASSSTGGGETQYF. DNA sequence: TGTGCCAGCAGCTCTACAGGGGGCGGAGAGACCCAGTACTTC.